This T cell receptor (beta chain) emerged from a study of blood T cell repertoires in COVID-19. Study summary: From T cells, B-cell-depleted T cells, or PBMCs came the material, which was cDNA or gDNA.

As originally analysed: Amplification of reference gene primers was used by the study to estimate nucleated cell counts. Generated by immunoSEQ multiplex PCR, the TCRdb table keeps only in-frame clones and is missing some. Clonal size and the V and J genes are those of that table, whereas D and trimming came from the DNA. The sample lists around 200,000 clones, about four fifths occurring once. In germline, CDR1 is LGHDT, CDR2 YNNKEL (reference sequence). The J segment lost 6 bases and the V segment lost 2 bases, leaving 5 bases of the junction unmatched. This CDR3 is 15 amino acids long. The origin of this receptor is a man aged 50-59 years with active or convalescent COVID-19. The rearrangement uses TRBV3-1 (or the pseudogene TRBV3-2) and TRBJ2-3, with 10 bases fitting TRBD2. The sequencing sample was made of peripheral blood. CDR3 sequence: CASSQLGLASDTQYF. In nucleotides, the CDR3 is TGTGCCAGCAGCCAATTGGGACTAGCGTCCGATACGCAGTATTTT.